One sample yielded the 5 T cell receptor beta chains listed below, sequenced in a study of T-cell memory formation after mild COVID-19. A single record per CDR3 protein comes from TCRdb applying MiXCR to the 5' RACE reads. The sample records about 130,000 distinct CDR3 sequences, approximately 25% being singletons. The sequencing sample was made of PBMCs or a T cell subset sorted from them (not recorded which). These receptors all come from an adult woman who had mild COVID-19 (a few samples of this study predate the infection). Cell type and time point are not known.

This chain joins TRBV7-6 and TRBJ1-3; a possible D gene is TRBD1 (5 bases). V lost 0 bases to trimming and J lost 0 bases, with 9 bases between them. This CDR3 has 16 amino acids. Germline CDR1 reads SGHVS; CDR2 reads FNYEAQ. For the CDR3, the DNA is TGTGCCAGCAGCTTAGCCCTGGGGCTCTCTGGAAACACCATATATTTT. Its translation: CASSLALGLSGNTIYF.

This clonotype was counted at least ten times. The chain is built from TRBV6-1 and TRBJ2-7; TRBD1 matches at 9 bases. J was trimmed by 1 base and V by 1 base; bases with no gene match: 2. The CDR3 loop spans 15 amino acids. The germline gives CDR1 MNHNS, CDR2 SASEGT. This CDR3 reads CASSEEGQGSYEQYF. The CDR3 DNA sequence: TGTGCCAGCAGTGAAGAGGGACAGGGTTCCTACGAGCAGTACTTC.

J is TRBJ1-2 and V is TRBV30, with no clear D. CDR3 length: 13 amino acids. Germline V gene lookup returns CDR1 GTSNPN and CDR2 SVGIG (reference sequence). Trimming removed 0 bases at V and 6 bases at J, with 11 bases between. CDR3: CAWSVRTADGYTF. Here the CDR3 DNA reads TGTGCCTGGAGTGTAAGGACGGCTGATGGCTACACCTTC.

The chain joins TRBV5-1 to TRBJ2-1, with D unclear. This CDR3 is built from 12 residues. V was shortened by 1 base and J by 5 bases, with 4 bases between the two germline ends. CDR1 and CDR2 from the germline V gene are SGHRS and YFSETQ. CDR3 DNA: TGCGCCAGCAGCTTGAATAACAATGAGCAGTTCTTC. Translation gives CASSLNNNEQFF. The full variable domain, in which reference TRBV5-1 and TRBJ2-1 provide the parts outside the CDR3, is KAGVTQTPRYLIKTRGQQVTLSCSPISGHRSVSWYQQTPGQGLQFLFEYFSETQRNKGNFPGRFSGRQFSNSRSEMNVSTLELGDSALYLCASSLNNNEQFFGPGTRLTVL.

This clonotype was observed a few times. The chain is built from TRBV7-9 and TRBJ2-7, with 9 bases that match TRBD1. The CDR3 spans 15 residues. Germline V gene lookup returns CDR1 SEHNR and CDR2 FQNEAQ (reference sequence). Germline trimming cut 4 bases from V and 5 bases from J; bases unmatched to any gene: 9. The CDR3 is CASSSQGQGIHEQYF. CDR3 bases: TGTGCCAGCAGCTCACAGGGACAGGGCATTCACGAGCAGTACTTC.